This note documents a single TCR beta chain sequence. As yet, its antigen is unknown. Germline V gene lookup returns CDR1 GTSNPN and CDR2 SVGIG (reference sequence). The germline V and J ends were trimmed by 3 bases and 2 bases, with 8 bases remaining between them. The CDR3 length is 13 residues. The assay was immunoSEQ multiplex PCR, and TCRdb's table has in-frame clones only and misses some. The sample has several thousand clones; less than 70% are singletons. This sample was included in a study of CD8 T cell repertoires and HIV-1 epitope variants. The origin of this receptor is a male donor with HIV. Material for sequencing was cultured CD8+ T cells derived from PBMCs. J is TRBJ1-5 and V is TRBV30; no definite D call. CDR3 protein: CAWSGWGNQPQHF. As DNA, the CDR3 is TGTGCCTGGAGCGGTTGGGGCAATCAGCCCCAGCATTTT.